The present TCR beta chain was sequenced within a study of blood T cell repertoires in COVID-19 (TCRdb year 2020). For context, the study as a whole: Samples from collaborators originated in the United States, Italy and Spain and spanned both the acute and convalescent phases of COVID-19. The prospective study material was composed of cDNA or gDNA derived from T cells, B-cell-depleted T cells, or PBMCs. Deeply sampled blood TCRbeta repertoires from subjects exposed to, actively infected with, or recovered from COVID-19 were included in the dataset. The repertoires were released in a freely available public database intended as a resource for research on the immune response to SARS-CoV-2. The samples were drawn from two sources: the first 160 participants of the ongoing ImmuneRACE study, and fewer than 1,500 subjects contributed by 6 global collaborators. Sample metadata almost always included a de-identified subject ID, COVID-19 status, age in years and sex. Where available, HLA class I and class II types were taken from metadata supplied by the sample provider and were not determined by assay-based typing. Study-wide findings and limitations: The amount of clinical and demographic metadata varied by source and participant and was provided uncurated.

Participants in the prospective study were enrolled through a virtual design, were aged roughly 18 to 100 years, and lived in 24 United States geographic areas. To assign participants to cohorts, the prospective study relied on clinical history that participants themselves reported in a screening survey and a study questionnaire. Recovered participants in ImmuneRACE Cohort 3 were defined as having two consecutive negative NP/OP PCR tests, clearance from a healthcare professional, or resolution of symptoms. Each participant in the prospective study had whole blood, serum and a nasopharyngeal or oropharyngeal swab collected by mobile phlebotomists. Prospective study participants could optionally give additional blood draws and questionnaires over a roughly 2-month period. Blood samples from the prospective study were shipped frozen or at room temperature prior to DNA extraction. Deletion took 7 bases off V and 11 bases off J, with a span of 21 bases between the germline ends. The germline V gene (reference sequence) supplies CDR1 LNHDA and CDR2 SQIVND. The CDR3 covers 15 residues, taking in both the cysteine and the phenylalanine. Of the read, only the CDR3 DNA is kept; its 45 bases are in frame from base 1.

TCRbeta CDR3 regions were amplified from genomic DNA using the immunoSEQ Assay, a bias-controlled multiplex PCR. The authors processed their data as follows. The number of nucleated cells in each sample was estimated from the amplification of reference gene primers within the assay. To quantify the absolute abundance of each unique TCRbeta CDR3 rearrangement, sequence reads were collapsed and filtered. For each sample, productive Simpson clonality was calculated by taking the square root of Simpson's diversity index across productive rearrangements. The source is immuneACCESS, and TCRdb retained only in-frame sequences with V and J called. Part of the clones is not carried over; for the studies checked, unresolved V genes explain less than half of this, and the remainder is unexplained. Clonal size and the V and J genes are those of that table, whereas D and trimming came from the DNA. This sample holds 350,000 to 400,000 clones; 89% were observed only once. The ten largest clonotypes hold less than 2% of the sample.

Notes on this clone: The target of this receptor is not known. No per-base quality is available; no much larger clone lies one base away.

This TCR was sampled from a woman in her 30s who had recovered from COVID-19. The sequence joins TRBV19 to TRBJ1-6; matching of 5 bases hints at TRBD1 as the D gene. Sequencing input: PBMCs or T cells enriched from blood (not recorded which). The bases are TGTGCCAGTAACCAAAGGGGAACTATTAGTGCACCCCTCCACTTT. This yields the protein CASNQRGTISAPLHF.